The rows below give T cell receptor beta chains drawn from one sample of a study of T cells of healthy individuals. TCRdb redid the calling of the 5' RACE reads with MiXCR, one entry per CDR3 protein. The sample holds 90,000 to 100,000 distinct CDR3 sequences; roughly a sixth are singletons and the top ten take approximately 5.7%. The receptor source for this set is a human donor in good health. CDR3s include the opening cysteine and the closing phenylalanine or tryptophan.

j_gene,v_gene,CDR3aa
TRBJ2-2,TRBV6-4,CASSERDTGELFF
TRBJ1-3,TRBV11-2,CASSLPGQSSGNTIYF
TRBJ1-4,TRBV15,CATRRGAVATNEKLFF
TRBJ1-1,TRBV7-2,CASSLGVGEAFF
TRBJ2-3,TRBV5-5,CASSSDSPSTDTQYF
TRBJ1-1,TRBV20-1,CSARGLNTEAFF
TRBJ1-5,TRBV30,CAWSVQGMGNQPQHF
TRBJ1-6,TRBV7-9,CASSPLGGGESPLHF
TRBJ1-6,TRBV4-1,CASSQETGAASSPLHF
TRBJ2-3,TRBV20-1,CSAHSGGEADTQYF
TRBJ1-5,TRBV15,CATSRGRGARSNQPQHF
TRBJ1-5,TRBV6-1,CASKDTAHQPQHF
TRBJ2-3,TRBV29-1,CSVEGGRGADTQYF
TRBJ2-5,TRBV7-2,CASSLSAVTTQYF
TRBJ2-5,TRBV7-9,CASSPPGLAETQYF
TRBJ2-2,TRBV20-1,CSARDGLAVNTGELFF
TRBJ2-7,TRBV15,CATSPDRGDPEQYF
TRBJ2-6,TRBV5-1,CASSLAPQGTITGANVLTF
TRBJ2-4,TRBV20-1,CSARDWGGGAKNIQYF
TRBJ2-1,TRBV5-1,CASSAGTYNEQFF
TRBJ2-5,TRBV4-2,CASSQGGDFETQYF
TRBJ1-5,TRBV2,CASSEGQGAVPQHF
TRBJ1-1,TRBV6-2/TRBV6-3,CASSYSGTGNTEAFF
TRBJ2-5,TRBV3-1,CASSQDPGLAGGLSETQYF
TRBJ1-4,TRBV28,CASSLGRSNEKLFF
TRBJ1-4,TRBV7-9,CASSLIDYRGYEKLFF
TRBJ1-2,TRBV7-2,CASSPQDNYGYTF
TRBJ2-5,TRBV29-1,CSVLIAGGREETQYF
TRBJ2-1,TRBV16,CASSQMASPEQFF
TRBJ2-7,TRBV9,CASSVAQASRPYEQYF
TRBJ2-2,TRBV6-5,CASSYGGELFF
TRBJ2-1,TRBV30,CAWSGSSGDGYNEQFF
TRBJ1-4,TRBV28,CASSSRTGRGEKLFF
TRBJ2-3,TRBV20-1,CSAKVSTSTDTQYF
TRBJ1-1,TRBV20-1,CSARDLGGATEAFF
TRBJ1-5,TRBV30,CAWRGRGGPNQPQHF
TRBJ2-3,TRBV20-1,CSAREGTGDADTQYF
TRBJ1-5,TRBV28,CASSSAQGDQPQHF
TRBJ2-1,TRBV2,CASSVFSGGDEQFF
TRBJ1-5,TRBV28,CASSSLGQGDYQPQHF
TRBJ1-2,TRBV11-2,CASSLEGNYGYTF
TRBJ1-5,TRBV19,CASRSSGTRYSNQPQHF
TRBJ2-2,TRBV10-3,CAISLSGRSDTGELFF
TRBJ2-2,TRBV6-1,CASSERQADTGELFF
TRBJ2-7,TRBV12-3/TRBV12-4,CASSQEFPYEQYF
TRBJ2-5,TRBV12-5,CASGLSGTYQETQYF
TRBJ2-7,TRBV27,CASSPSLSYEQYF
TRBJ2-5,TRBV24-1,CATSDFRDVQETQYF
TRBJ2-7,TRBV2,CASSAYEQYF
TRBJ1-5,TRBV7-9,CASSLFIQPQHF
TRBJ2-2,TRBV7-2,CASRTGGSGELFF